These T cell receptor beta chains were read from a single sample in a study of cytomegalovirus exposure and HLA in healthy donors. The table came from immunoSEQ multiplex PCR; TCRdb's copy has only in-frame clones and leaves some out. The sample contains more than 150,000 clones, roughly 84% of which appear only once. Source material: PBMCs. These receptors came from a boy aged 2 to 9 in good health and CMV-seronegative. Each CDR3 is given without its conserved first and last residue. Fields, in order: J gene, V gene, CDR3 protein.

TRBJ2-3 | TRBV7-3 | ASSLRGTSGLPDTQY
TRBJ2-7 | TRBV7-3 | ASSSGLAGMSEQY
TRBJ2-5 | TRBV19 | ASSISAEQETQY
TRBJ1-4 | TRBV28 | ASSSLDREDEKLF
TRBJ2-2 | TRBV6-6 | ASSYSGGNKYGELF
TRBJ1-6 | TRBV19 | ASAAESSYNSPLH
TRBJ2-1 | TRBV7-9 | ASSDLGLDTDDEQF
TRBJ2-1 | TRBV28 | ASRGLAGGRNEQF
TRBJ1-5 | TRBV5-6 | ASSLGTVPNQPQH
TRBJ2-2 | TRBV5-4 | ASSPPRGATGELF
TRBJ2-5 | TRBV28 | ASTGTGQETQY
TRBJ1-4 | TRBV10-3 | AISEGGGVGEKLF
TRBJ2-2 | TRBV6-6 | ASRHFRQGGTGELF
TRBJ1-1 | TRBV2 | ASAITGLVTEAF
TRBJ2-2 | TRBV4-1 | ASSLGQGATGELF
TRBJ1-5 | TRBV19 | ASNEPQGRRNQPQH
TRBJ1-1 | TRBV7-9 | ASSREGGEAF
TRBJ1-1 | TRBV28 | ASSFWAVNTEAF
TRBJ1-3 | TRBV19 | ASSIGQGPGNTIY
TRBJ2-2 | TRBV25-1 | ASSDLDSPNTGELF
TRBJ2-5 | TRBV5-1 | ASSSGTLADQETQY
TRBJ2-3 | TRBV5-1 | ASSQRTSGRTNTQY
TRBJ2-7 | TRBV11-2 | ASSSIRRGSRWYEQY
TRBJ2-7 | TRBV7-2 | ASSRRTSLREQY
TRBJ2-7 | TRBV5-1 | ASSLIPAGGNYEQY
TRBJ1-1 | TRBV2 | ASRVDLNTEAF
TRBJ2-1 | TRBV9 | ASSPQLGLAGGNEQF
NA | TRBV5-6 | ASSLVQGFYEQY
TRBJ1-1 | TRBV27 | ASSLTGYTEAF
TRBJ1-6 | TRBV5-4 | ASSWGTGPNSPLH
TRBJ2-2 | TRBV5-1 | ASSSGTLGFSGELF
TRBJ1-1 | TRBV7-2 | ASSLVGLSAF
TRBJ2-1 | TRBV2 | ASSGGTSNEQF